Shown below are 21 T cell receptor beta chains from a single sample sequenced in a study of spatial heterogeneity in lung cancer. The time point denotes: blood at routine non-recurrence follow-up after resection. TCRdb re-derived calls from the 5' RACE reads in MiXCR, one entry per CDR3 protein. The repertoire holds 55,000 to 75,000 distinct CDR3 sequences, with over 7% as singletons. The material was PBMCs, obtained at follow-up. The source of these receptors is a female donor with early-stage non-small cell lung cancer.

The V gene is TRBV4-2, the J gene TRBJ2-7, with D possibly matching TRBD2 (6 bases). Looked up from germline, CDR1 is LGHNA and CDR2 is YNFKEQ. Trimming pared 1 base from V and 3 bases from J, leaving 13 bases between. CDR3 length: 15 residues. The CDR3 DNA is TGTGCCAGCAGCCAAGGGGGGGAGTCACTCTACGAGCAGTACTTC. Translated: CASSQGGESLYEQYF.

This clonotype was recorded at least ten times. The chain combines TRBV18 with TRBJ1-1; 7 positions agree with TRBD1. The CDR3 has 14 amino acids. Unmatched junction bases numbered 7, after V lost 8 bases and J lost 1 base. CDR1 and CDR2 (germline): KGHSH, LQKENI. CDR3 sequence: CASTEQGTNTEAFF. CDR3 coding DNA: TGTGCCAGCACTGAACAGGGGACGAACACTGAAGCTTTCTTT.

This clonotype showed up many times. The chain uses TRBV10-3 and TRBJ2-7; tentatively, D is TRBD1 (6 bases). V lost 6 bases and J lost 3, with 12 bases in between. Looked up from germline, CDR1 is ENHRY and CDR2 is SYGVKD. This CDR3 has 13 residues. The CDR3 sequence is CAISRTVGYEQYF. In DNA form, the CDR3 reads TGTGCCATCAGCCGGACAGTGGGCTACGAGCAGTACTTC.

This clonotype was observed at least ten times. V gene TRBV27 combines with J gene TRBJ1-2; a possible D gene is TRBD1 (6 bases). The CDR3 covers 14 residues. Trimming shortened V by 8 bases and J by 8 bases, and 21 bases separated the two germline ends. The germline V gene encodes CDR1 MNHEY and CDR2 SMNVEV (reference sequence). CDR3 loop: CASHLWTAAGGYTF. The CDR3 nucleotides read TGTGCCAGCCATCTCTGGACAGCTGCTGGGGGCTACACCTTC.

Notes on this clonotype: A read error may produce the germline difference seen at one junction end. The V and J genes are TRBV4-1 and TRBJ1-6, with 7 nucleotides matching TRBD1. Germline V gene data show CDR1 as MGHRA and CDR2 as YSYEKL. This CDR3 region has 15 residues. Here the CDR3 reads CASSQVQGYISPLHF. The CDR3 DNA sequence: TGCGCCAGCAGCCAAGTACAGGGGTATATTTCACCCCTCCACTTT.

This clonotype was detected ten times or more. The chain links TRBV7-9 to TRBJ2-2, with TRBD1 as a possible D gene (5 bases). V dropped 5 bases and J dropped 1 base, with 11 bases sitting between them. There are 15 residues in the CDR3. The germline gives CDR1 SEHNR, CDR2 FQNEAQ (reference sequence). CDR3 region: CASSPDMRNTGELFF. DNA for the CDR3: TGTGCCAGCAGCCCGGACATGAGGAACACCGGGGAGCTGTTTTTT. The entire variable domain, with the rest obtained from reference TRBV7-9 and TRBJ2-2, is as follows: DTGVSQNPRHKITKRGQNVTFRCDPISEHNRLYWYRQTLGQGPEFLTYFQNEAQLEKSRLLSDRFSAERPKGSFSTLEIQRTEQGDSAMYLCASSPDMRNTGELFFGEGSRLTVL.

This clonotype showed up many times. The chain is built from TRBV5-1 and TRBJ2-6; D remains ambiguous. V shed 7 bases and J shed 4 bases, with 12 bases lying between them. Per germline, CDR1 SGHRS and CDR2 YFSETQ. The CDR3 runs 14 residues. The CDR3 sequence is CASRPVSGANVLTF. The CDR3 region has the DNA TGCGCCAGCCGACCGGTATCCGGGGCCAACGTCCTGACTTTC.

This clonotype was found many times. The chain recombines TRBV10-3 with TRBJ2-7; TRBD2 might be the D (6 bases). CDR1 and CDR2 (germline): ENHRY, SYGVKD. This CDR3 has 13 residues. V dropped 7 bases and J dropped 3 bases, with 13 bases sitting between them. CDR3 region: CAIKDGGHYEQYF. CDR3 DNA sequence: TGTGCCATCAAGGACGGAGGGCACTACGAGCAGTACTTC.

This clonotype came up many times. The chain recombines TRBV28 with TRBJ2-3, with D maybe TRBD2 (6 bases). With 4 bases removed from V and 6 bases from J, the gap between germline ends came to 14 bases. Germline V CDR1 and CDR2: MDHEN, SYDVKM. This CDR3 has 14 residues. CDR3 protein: CASSSRLAPDTQYF. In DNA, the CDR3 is TGTGCCAGCAGTTCCCGCCTAGCGCCGGATACGCAGTATTTT.

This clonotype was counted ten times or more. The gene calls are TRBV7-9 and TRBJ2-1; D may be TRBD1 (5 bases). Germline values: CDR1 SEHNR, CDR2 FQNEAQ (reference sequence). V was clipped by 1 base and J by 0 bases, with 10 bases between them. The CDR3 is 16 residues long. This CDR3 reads CASSLGGISSYNEQFF. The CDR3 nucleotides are TGTGCCAGCAGCTTAGGGGGCATAAGCTCCTACAATGAGCAGTTCTTC.

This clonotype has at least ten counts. CDR3 protein: CASSPTQVGTEAFF. The CDR3 DNA is TGTGCCAGCAGCCCGACCCAAGTGGGCACTGAAGCTTTCTTT. The chain recombines TRBV7-9 with TRBJ1-1; D call uncertain. In germline, CDR1 is SEHNR, CDR2 FQNEAQ (reference sequence). V lost 5 bases, J lost 4 bases, and 14 bases lay in between. The CDR3 loop spans 14 amino acids. Looking up the rest from reference TRBV7-9 and TRBJ1-1 gives the full variable domain: DTGVSQNPRHKITKRGQNVTFRCDPISEHNRLYWYRQTLGQGPEFLTYFQNEAQLEKSRLLSDRFSAERPKGSFSTLEIQRTEQGDSAMYLCASSPTQVGTEAFFGQGTRLTVV.

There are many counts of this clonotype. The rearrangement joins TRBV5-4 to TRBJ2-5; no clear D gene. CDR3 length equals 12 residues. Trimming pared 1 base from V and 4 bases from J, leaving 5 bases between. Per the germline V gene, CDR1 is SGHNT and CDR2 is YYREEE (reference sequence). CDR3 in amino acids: CASSLSRETQYF. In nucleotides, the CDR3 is TGTGCCAGCAGCTTGAGTAGAGAGACCCAGTACTTC. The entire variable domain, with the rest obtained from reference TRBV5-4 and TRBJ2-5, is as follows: ETGVTQSPTHLIKTRGQQVTLRCSSQSGHNTVSWYQQALGQGPQFIFQYYREEENGRGNFPPRFSGLQFPNYSSELNVNALELDDSALYLCASSLSRETQYFGPGTRLLVL.

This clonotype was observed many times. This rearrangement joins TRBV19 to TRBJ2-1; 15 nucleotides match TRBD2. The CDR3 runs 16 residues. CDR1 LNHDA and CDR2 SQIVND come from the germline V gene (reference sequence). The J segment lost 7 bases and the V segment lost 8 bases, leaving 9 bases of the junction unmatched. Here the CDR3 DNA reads TGTGCCAGTGGTGGGTCCGGGACTAGCGGGAGGAATGAGCAGTTCTTC. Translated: CASGGSGTSGRNEQFF.

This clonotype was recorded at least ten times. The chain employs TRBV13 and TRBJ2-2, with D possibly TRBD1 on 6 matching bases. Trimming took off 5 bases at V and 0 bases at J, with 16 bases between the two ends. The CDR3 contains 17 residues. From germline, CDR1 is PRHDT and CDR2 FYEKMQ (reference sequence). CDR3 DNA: TGTGCCAGCAGCGGAGAGACAGGTGGTTCGAACACCGGGGAGCTGTTTTTT. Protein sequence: CASSGETGGSNTGELFF.

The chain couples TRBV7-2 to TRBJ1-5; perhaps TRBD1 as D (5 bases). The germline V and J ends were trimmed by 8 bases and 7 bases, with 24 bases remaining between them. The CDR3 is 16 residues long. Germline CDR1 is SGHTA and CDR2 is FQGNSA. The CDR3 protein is CASPYWSLGRGQPQHF. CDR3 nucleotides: TGTGCCAGCCCTTATTGGTCCTTGGGGCGAGGACAGCCCCAGCATTTT.

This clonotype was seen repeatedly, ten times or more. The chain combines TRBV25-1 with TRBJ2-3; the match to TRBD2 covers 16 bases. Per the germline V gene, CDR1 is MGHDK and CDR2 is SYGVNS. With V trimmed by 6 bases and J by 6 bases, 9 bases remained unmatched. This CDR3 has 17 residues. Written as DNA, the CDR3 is TGTGCCAGCAGCCACCAGGGACTAGCGGGAGGGCATGATACGCAGTATTTT. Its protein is CASSHQGLAGGHDTQYF.

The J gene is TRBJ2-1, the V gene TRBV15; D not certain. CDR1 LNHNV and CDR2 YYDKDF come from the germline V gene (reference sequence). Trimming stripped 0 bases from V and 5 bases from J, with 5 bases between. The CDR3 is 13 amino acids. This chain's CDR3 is CATSRDRNNEQFF. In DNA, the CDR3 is TGTGCCACCAGCAGAGATCGGAACAATGAGCAGTTCTTC.

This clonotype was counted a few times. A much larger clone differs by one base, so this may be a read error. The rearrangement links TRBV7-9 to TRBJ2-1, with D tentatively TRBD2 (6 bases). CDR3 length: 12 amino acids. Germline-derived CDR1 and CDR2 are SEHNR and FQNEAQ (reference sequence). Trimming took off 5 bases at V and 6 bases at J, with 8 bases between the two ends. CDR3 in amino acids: CASSPGVNEQFF. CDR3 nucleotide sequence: TGTGCCAGCAGCCCGGGGGTCAATGAGCAGTTCTTC.

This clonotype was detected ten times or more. CDR3 sequence: CASSSDRLAGDTQYF. The DNA of the CDR3 is TGTGCCAGCAGCTCCGATCGACTAGCGGGGGATACGCAGTATTTT. The V gene is TRBV7-6, the J gene TRBJ2-3, with 11 bases aligning to TRBD2. The V segment lost 4 bases and the J segment 6 bases; nucleotides outside the gene matches: 6. The germline CDR1 and CDR2 sequences are SGHVS and FNYEAQ. This CDR3 has 15 residues.

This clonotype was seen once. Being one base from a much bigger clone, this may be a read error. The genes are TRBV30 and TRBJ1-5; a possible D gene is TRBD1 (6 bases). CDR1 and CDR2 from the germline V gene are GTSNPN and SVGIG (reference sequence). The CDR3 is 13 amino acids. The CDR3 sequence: CARSHRDDQPQHF. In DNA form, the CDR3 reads TGTGCCCGGAGTCACAGGGATGATCAGCCCCAGCATTTT. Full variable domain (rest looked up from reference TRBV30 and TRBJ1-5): SQTIHQWPATLVQPVGSPLSLECTVEGTSNPNLYWYRQAAGRGLQLLFYSVGIGQISSEVPQNLSASRPQDRQFILSSKKLLLSDSGFYLCARSHRDDQPQHFGDGTRLSIL.

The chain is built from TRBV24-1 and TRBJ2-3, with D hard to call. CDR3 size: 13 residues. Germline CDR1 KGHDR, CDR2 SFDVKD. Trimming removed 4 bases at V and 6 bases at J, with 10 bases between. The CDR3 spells CATSEGKQDTQYF. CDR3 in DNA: TGTGCCACCAGTGAGGGGAAACAGGATACGCAGTATTTT.